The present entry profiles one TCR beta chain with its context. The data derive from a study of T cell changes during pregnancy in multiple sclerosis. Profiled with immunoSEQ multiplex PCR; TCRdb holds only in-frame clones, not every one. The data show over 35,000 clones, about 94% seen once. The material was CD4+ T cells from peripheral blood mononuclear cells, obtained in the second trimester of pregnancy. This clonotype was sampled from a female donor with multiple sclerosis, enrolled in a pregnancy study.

As DNA, the CDR3 is TGTGCCAGCACTCCCCCAGGGGGAGGTAACTATGGCTACACCTTC. Amino acid sequence: CASTPPGGGNYGYTF. The V gene is TRBV28, the J gene TRBJ1-2; TRBD1 aligns across 7 bases. The CDR3 is made up of 15 amino acids. Germline loops: CDR1 MDHEN, CDR2 SYDVKM. V lost 7 bases to trimming and J lost 1 base; unmatched junction nucleotides: 9.